The clone carrying this T cell receptor beta chain occurred a few times. Its matching antigen is unknown. Via MiXCR, TCRdb re-called the reads, giving one row per CDR3 protein. The table includes approximately 400,000 distinct CDR3 sequences, 30% to 40% detected once. CDR3 size: 14 residues. V lost 4 bases and J lost 0, with 9 bases in between. Looked up from germline, CDR1 is SGHAT and CDR2 is FQNNGV. The source of the sample is a study of T cell repertoires in cytomegalovirus infection. The wider study: From public TCR beta signatures came an indication of both CMV infection and matching HLA type. Study-level results: Dominating the ex vivo response were HLA-C-restricted CMV-specific TCR beta clonotypes. Cumulative frequency (of public TCR beta family members) identified carriers of CMV plus the relevant HLA.

The source is a human donor in good health (CMV status not recorded). Some clones in this sample may be carry-over from other donors' samples. Specimen: PBMCs. V usage is TRBV11-2 and J usage is TRBJ1-1; D not certain. CDR3 DNA: TGTGCCAGCAGCTGGGTTGATGTGAACACTGAAGCTTTCTTT. Protein product: CASSWVDVNTEAFF.